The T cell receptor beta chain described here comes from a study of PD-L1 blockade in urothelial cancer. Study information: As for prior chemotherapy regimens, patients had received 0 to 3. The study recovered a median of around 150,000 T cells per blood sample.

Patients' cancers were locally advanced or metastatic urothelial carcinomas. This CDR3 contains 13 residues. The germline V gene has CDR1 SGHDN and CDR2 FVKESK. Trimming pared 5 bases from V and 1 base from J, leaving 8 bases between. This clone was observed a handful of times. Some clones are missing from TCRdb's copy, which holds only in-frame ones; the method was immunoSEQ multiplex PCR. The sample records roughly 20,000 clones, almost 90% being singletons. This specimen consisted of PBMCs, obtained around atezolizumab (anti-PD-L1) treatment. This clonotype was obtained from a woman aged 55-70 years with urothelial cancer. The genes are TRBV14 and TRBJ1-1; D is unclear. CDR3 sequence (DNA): TGTGCCAGCAGCGCTTCAGGGAACACTGAAGCTTTCTTT. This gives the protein CASSASGNTEAFF.